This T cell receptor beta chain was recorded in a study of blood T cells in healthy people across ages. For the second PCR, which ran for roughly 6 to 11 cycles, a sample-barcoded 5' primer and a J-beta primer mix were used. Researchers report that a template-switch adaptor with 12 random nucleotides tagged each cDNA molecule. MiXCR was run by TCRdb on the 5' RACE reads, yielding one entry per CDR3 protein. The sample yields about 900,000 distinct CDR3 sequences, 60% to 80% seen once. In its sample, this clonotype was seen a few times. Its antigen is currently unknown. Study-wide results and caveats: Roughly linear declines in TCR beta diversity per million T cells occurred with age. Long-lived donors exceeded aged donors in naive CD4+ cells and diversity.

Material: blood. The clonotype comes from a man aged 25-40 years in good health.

The CDR3: CASSLRRGPTGELFF. The CDR3 DNA is TGTGCCAGCAGTCTGCGGCGGGGGCCCACCGGGGAGCTGTTTTTT. The genes are TRBV27 and TRBJ2-2; a possible D gene is TRBD2 (7 bases). The ends were cut back, 5 bases at V and 4 bases at J, with 14 bases in the middle. The CDR3 loop spans 15 amino acids. Germline CDR1 and CDR2: MNHEY and SMNVEV (reference sequence).